The 14 T cell receptor beta chains presented below share a single source sample, sequenced in a study of T-cell reconstitution after alpha-beta-depleted transplantation in children. TCRbeta library construction was performed incorporating unique molecular identifiers. MiXCR, run by TCRdb on the PCR reads, gives a single entry per CDR3 protein. Among about 97,000 distinct CDR3 sequences listed, approximately 6% were seen once. The sequencing used PBMCs, mostly from graft donor cells, collected 60 days after TCRalphabeta/CD19-depleted stem cell transplant. These receptor sequences come from a female patient between 2 and 15 years old who had a stem cell transplant for Fanconi anemia, so the T cells may come from the graft donor.

This clonotype has a count of ten or more. This sequence joins TRBV5-1 and TRBJ2-7; no clear D. Trimming took off 0 bases at V and 6 bases at J, with 7 bases between the two ends. The CDR3 consists of 12 residues. Germline V gene data show CDR1 as SGHRS and CDR2 as YFSETQ. The CDR3 is CASSLAGSEQYF. The DNA of the CDR3 is TGCGCCAGCAGCTTGGCGGGTTCCGAGCAGTACTTC. Variable domain in full (rest from reference TRBV5-1 and TRBJ2-7): KAGVTQTPRYLIKTRGQQVTLSCSPISGHRSVSWYQQTPGQGLQFLFEYFSETQRNKGNFPGRFSGRQFSNSRSEMNVSTLELGDSALYLCASSLAGSEQYFGPGTRLTVT.

This clonotype has ten or more counts. The chain combines TRBV4-1 with TRBJ1-5, with TRBD1 as a possible D gene (6 bases). Germline V gene lookup returns CDR1 MGHRA and CDR2 YSYEKL. Deletions cut 0 bases from V and 4 bases from J, with 10 bases between. The CDR3 is made up of 15 amino acids. The DNA of the CDR3 is TGCGCCAGCAGCCAAGATAGGGGGGAGAATCAGCCCCAGCATTTT. It encodes CASSQDRGENQPQHF.

This clonotype was counted a few times. The chain has TRBV28 and TRBJ1-1, with D possibly TRBD1 on 5 matching bases. The CDR3 has 14 amino acids. V was clipped by 4 bases and J by 6 bases, with 15 bases between them. CDR1 and CDR2 from the germline V gene are MDHEN and SYDVKM. CDR3 sequence (DNA): TGTGCCAGCAGTTCCGGGACCGCGAAGGCTGAAGCTTTCTTT. Translated: CASSSGTAKAEAFF. The full variable domain, in which reference TRBV28 and TRBJ1-1 provide the parts outside the CDR3, is DVKVTQSSRYLVKRTGEKVFLECVQDMDHENMFWYRQDPGLGLRLIYFSYDVKMKEKGDIPEGYSVSREKKERFSLILESASTNQTSMYLCASSSGTAKAEAFFGQGTRLTVV.

The chain employs TRBV9 and TRBJ2-2, with a weak D call TRBD1 (6 bases). The germline V and J ends were trimmed by 4 bases and 0 bases, with 16 bases remaining between them. The length of the CDR3 is 17 residues. Germline V lookup: CDR1 SGDLS, CDR2 YYNGEE. CDR3 DNA: TGTGCCAGCAGCATACAGACGGGACACCCGAACACCGGGGAGCTGTTTTTT. It translates to CASSIQTGHPNTGELFF.

This clonotype appeared a few times. The chain has TRBV6-1 and TRBJ1-6; 7 bases are a match to TRBD1. The CDR3 runs to 15 residues. Germline CDR1 MNHNS, CDR2 SASEGT. Germline trimming cut 7 bases from V and 9 bases from J; bases unmatched to any gene: 12. The CDR3 loop is CASTSGRGPISPLHF. CDR3 in DNA: TGTGCCAGCACCTCGGGAAGGGGGCCAATTTCACCCCTCCACTTT.

The chain uses TRBV4-1 and TRBJ2-7, with a tentative D call TRBD1 (6 bases). Germline V gene data show CDR1 as MGHRA and CDR2 as YSYEKL. The CDR3 has 15 residues. Trimming pared 5 bases from V and 7 bases from J, leaving 21 bases between. The CDR3 nucleotides read TGCGCCAGCAGCGATCCCGATGGACAGCGATGGGAGCAGTACTTC. Encoded protein: CASSDPDGQRWEQYF.

This clonotype was seen repeatedly, ten times or more. This chain links TRBV11-3 with TRBJ2-7; 7 bases fit TRBD1. The CDR3 consists of 14 residues. The V and J ends lost 5 bases and 0 bases, in that order; junction bases with no gene match: 4. Germline values: CDR1 SGHNT, CDR2 YENEEA. The CDR3 sequence: CASSVGTASYEQYF. CDR3 DNA sequence: TGTGCCAGCAGCGTCGGGACAGCCTCCTACGAGCAGTACTTC.

This clonotype has at least ten counts. The gene calls are TRBV5-1 and TRBJ2-2; 7 nucleotides line up with TRBD1. CDR1 SGHRS and CDR2 YFSETQ come from the germline V gene. J lost 2 bases, V lost 2 bases, and 3 bases had no gene match. This CDR3 has 15 amino acids. The chain's CDR3 is CASSFRDSNTGELFF. The CDR3 DNA reads TGCGCCAGCAGCTTTCGGGACAGCAACACCGGGGAGCTGTTTTTT.

The CDR3 nucleotides are TGTGCCAGCAGCGCGTCCAACAGGGGTCTGGAAAAACTGTTTTTT. It encodes CASSASNRGLEKLFF. The rearrangement uses TRBV7-2 and TRBJ1-4, with 7 bases aligning to TRBD1. The CDR3 covers 15 residues. Trimming at V came to 5 bases and at J to 8 bases, leaving 11 bases not matched to a gene. CDR1 SGHTA and CDR2 FQGNSA come from the germline V gene.

Ten or more counts support this clonotype. This rearrangement joins TRBV20-1 to TRBJ2-3; 10 bases are shared with TRBD2. With 0 bases clipped from V and 5 bases from J, the junction kept 11 bases outside the gene matches. CDR3 size: 17 residues. Germline V gene sequence: CDR1 DFQATT, CDR2 SNEGSKA (reference sequence). For the CDR3, the DNA is TGCAGTGCTAGAGATGGTCGGCTAGCGGGAGCGTTAGATACGCAGTATTTT. As protein: CSARDGRLAGALDTQYF.

This clonotype was counted many times. This chain connects TRBV7-2 to TRBJ2-3; 10 positions match TRBD1. Germline assignment: CDR1 SGHTA and CDR2 FQGNSA. The trim removed 5 bases at V and 4 bases at J, leaving 12 bases unmatched. This CDR3 is 17 amino acids long. The CDR3 here is CASSPPGQGGAADTQYF. The CDR3 coding sequence is TGTGCCAGCAGCCCTCCTGGACAGGGGGGCGCAGCAGATACGCAGTATTTT.

The genes are TRBV28 and TRBJ2-3, with 7 nucleotides matching TRBD2. Per the germline V gene, CDR1 is MDHEN and CDR2 is SYDVKM. This CDR3 region has 15 residues. V dropped 3 bases and J dropped 2; count of bases not matched to a gene: 5. This chain's CDR3 is CASSFRGDSTDTQYF. CDR3 sequence (DNA): TGTGCCAGCAGTTTCCGGGGGGACTCCACAGATACGCAGTATTTT.

Many counts were recorded for this clonotype. The chain carries TRBV28 and TRBJ1-6, with D hard to call. V was shortened by 2 bases and J by 0 bases, with 17 bases between the two germline ends. The CDR3 has 19 amino acids. The germline CDR1 and CDR2 sequences are MDHEN and SYDVKM. The CDR3 region is CASSLGFRKGSSYNSPLHF. CDR3 sequence (DNA): TGTGCCAGCAGTTTAGGTTTTCGGAAGGGAAGCTCCTATAATTCACCCCTCCACTTT.

This clonotype was counted ten times or more. The chain recombines TRBV7-3 with TRBJ1-1, with D uncertain. V lost 2 bases to trimming and J lost 11 bases, with 3 bases between them. Germline V gives CDR1 SGHTA, CDR2 FQGTGA. The CDR3 is 9 amino acids. The CDR3 DNA reads as TGTGCCAGCAGCTTATTGGCTTTCTTT. Its translation is CASSLLAFF.